This T cell receptor beta chain emerged from a study of shared clonotypes between healthy human individuals. Study-wide findings and caveats: Across a few donors, naive CD4 shared roughly 5%, naive CD8 3% to 3.5%, memory CD4 roughly 2.5%, memory CD8 around 0.36%. The four-donor shared clonotypes exceeded non-shared clonotypes in generation probability, with non-shared ones scoring lower. Generally, estimated richness proved larger in naive subsets than it did in memory subsets.

A note on this clone: Its specificity is not known.

Some clones are missing from TCRdb's copy, which holds only in-frame ones; the method was immunoSEQ multiplex PCR. The repertoire holds 2.3 million or so clones, with 93% as singletons. The J segment lost 0 bases and the V segment lost 6 bases, leaving 13 bases of the junction unmatched. The CDR3 is made up of 18 amino acids. Germline CDR1 is MDHEN and CDR2 is SYDVKM. This TCR derives from a man between 18 and 35 years old in good health. Some clones in this sample may be carry-over from other donors' samples. The source material was naive CD4+ T cells from PBMCs. The subset denotes: CD45RA+ positively selected. The rearrangement links TRBV28 to TRBJ1-5; the match to TRBD1 covers 8 bases. CDR3 sequence: CASSRDRGRSPSNQPQHF. The CDR3 region has the DNA TGTGCCAGCAGCCGCGACAGGGGAAGGTCCCCTAGCAATCAGCCCCAGCATTTT.